The 23 T cell receptor beta chains given below trace back to one sample, sequenced in a study of shared T cell receptors in the human thymus. Clones were sequenced by immunoSEQ multiplex PCR, and TCRdb holds only the in-frame ones, with some missing. The sample contains 540,000 or so clones, around three quarters of which appear only once. This sample also belongs to another study, concerning human thymus T cells.

Sequencing was done on a sample of thymocytes. Receptor source: a boy under three years old with a congenital heart defect.

The chain uses TRBV7-9 and TRBJ2-1, with D tentatively TRBD2 (6 bases). The V end was cut by 4 bases, the J end by 8 bases, with 21 bases between. The CDR3 runs to 16 residues. In germline, CDR1 is SEHNR, CDR2 FQNEAQ (reference sequence). For the CDR3, the DNA is TGTGCCAGCAGCTACTCCTGGAGGGCTAGTCAGTATGAGCAGTTCTTC. Translating gives CASSYSWRASQYEQFF.

This chain links TRBV7-3 with TRBJ2-3; TRBD2 matches 12 bases. J gave up 4 bases and V 9 bases, and 5 bases lay outside the gene matches. Looked up from germline, CDR1 is SGHTA and CDR2 is FQGTGA. The CDR3 has 14 residues. The CDR3 protein is CASILAGGPDTQYF. In nucleotides, the CDR3 is TGTGCCAGTATTCTAGCGGGAGGGCCAGATACGCAGTATTTT.

This chain connects TRBV10-3 to TRBJ1-1, with D perhaps TRBD1 (5 bases). Trimming stripped 6 bases from V and 7 bases from J, with 9 bases between. There are 11 residues in the CDR3. Germline loops: CDR1 ENHRY, CDR2 SYGVKD. CDR3 sequence: CAIRRDSEAFF. As DNA, the CDR3 is TGTGCCATCAGGCGAGACAGTGAAGCTTTCTTT.

In this sample, this clone turned up a few times. This chain uses TRBV11-2 with TRBJ2-7, with 9 bases identical to TRBD1. Germline V gives CDR1 SGHAT, CDR2 FQNNGV. With V trimmed by 3 bases and J by 2 bases, 8 bases remained unmatched. The CDR3 contains 16 residues. Here the CDR3 DNA reads TGTGCCAGCAGCTTGCCCGGGACAGGGATTCCCTACGAGCAGTACTTC. Protein sequence: CASSLPGTGIPYEQYF. Looking up the rest from reference TRBV11-2 and TRBJ2-7 gives the full variable domain: EAGVAQSPRYKIIEKRQSVAFWCNPISGHATLYWYQQILGQGPKLLIQFQNNGVVDDSQLPKDRFSAERLKGVDSTLKIQPAKLEDSAVYLCASSLPGTGIPYEQYFGPGTRLTVT.

For the CDR3, the DNA is TGTGCTAGTGGCACGACAGGGATCAGAGGCTACACCTTC. It specifies CASGTTGIRGYTF. This chain connects TRBV12-5 to TRBJ1-2, with 7 bases fitting TRBD1. The germline gives CDR1 LGHNT, CDR2 FRNRAP. The CDR3 length is 13 residues. The V and J ends lost 6 bases and 8 bases, in that order; junction bases with no gene match: 9.

The genes are TRBV27 and TRBJ2-7; TRBD2 agrees at 13 bases. The junction had 13 bases not matched to a gene; V was cut back by 5 bases and J by 3 bases. The germline CDR1 and CDR2 sequences are MNHEY and SMNVEV (reference sequence). There are 18 residues in the CDR3. CDR3 bases: TGTGCCAGCAGTCCCAAACGGACTAGCGGGAGACTTTGCTACGAGCAGTACTTC. It codes for CASSPKRTSGRLCYEQYF.

V usage is TRBV28 and J usage is TRBJ2-3, with a tentative D call TRBD1 (5 bases). With 7 bases removed from V and 0 bases from J, the gap between germline ends came to 35 bases. This CDR3 has 22 residues. Germline CDR1 MDHEN, CDR2 SYDVKM. DNA for the CDR3: TGTGCCAGCAAGGGTTGGACACCCCGAATCCGGGCCCCACTATTAAGCACAGATACGCAGTATTTT. This gives the protein CASKGWTPRIRAPLLSTDTQYF.

The sample holds a few counts of this clone. The J gene is TRBJ2-6, the V gene TRBV15; D is ambiguous. In germline, CDR1 is LNHNV, CDR2 YYDKDF (reference sequence). The CDR3 covers 16 residues. V was clipped by 0 bases and J by 0 bases, with 6 bases between them. The CDR3 sequence: CATSRELSSGANVLTF. The CDR3 DNA is TGTGCCACCAGCAGAGAACTTAGCTCTGGGGCCAACGTCCTGACTTTC.

The rearrangement links TRBV2 to TRBJ2-1; TRBD2 matches 11 bases. The CDR3 is made up of 16 amino acids. The germline V gene has CDR1 SNHLY and CDR2 FYNNEI. V dropped 4 bases and J dropped 2; count of bases not matched to a gene: 4. The CDR3 region has the DNA TGTGCCAGCAGTGTGACTAGCGGGGCCCCCTACAATGAGCAGTTCTTC. Its translation is CASSVTSGAPYNEQFF.

The chain couples TRBV11-2 to TRBJ1-5; 8 nucleotides align to TRBD1. Germline V gene lookup returns CDR1 SGHAT and CDR2 FQNNGV. J gave up 4 bases and V 5 bases, and 7 bases lay outside the gene matches. The CDR3 covers 15 residues. For the CDR3, the DNA is TGTGCCAGCAGCCCGACAGGGGAGGGGAATCAGCCCCAGCATTTT. Its protein is CASSPTGEGNQPQHF.

This chain connects TRBV27 to TRBJ2-5; 7 bases are a match to TRBD2. This CDR3 has 12 amino acids. Germline lookup yields CDR1 MNHEY and CDR2 SMNVEV (reference sequence). J was trimmed by 5 bases and V by 6 bases; bases with no gene match: 3. This CDR3 is CASRQGGETQYF. CDR3 bases: TGTGCCAGCAGGCAGGGAGGGGAGACCCAGTACTTC.

The J gene is TRBJ2-1, the V gene TRBV28; TRBD2 agrees at 8 bases. The CDR3 covers 20 residues. Germline V gene sequence: CDR1 MDHEN, CDR2 SYDVKM. The V and J ends lost 5 bases and 3 bases, in that order; junction bases with no gene match: 21. CDR3 DNA: TGTGCCAGCAGTCCCCGGGGTCTAGCGGGCGTCTCTCGGGACTACAATGAGCAGTTCTTC. It encodes CASSPRGLAGVSRDYNEQFF.

V is TRBV7-2 and J is TRBJ2-7; the match to TRBD2 covers 8 bases. The V segment lost 5 bases and the J segment 8 bases; nucleotides outside the gene matches: 14. Germline-derived CDR1 and CDR2 are SGHTA and FQGNSA. The length of the CDR3 is 15 residues. The CDR3 protein is CASSPREATIVKQYF. In DNA, the CDR3 is TGTGCCAGCAGCCCGCGGGAGGCCACTATTGTCAAGCAGTACTTC.

This chain joins TRBV7-3 and TRBJ2-5; 7 bases map to TRBD1. Germline values: CDR1 SGHTA, CDR2 FQGTGA. The CDR3 is 14 amino acids. The J segment lost 2 bases and the V segment lost 4 bases, leaving 4 bases of the junction unmatched. The DNA for the CDR3 is TGTGCCAGCAGCTCTCCGGGACAGCAAGAGACCCAGTACTTC. Translating gives CASSSPGQQETQYF.

V is TRBV4-1 and J is TRBJ2-6, with 8 bases fitting TRBD1. CDR1 and CDR2 from the germline V gene are MGHRA and YSYEKL. The CDR3 is 19 amino acids. V shed 1 base and J 0 bases; nucleotides not matched to a gene: 8. This CDR3 reads CASSQVAAGGDSGANVLTF. The CDR3 nucleotides read TGCGCCAGCAGCCAAGTTGCGGCAGGGGGCGACTCTGGGGCCAACGTCCTGACTTTC.

J is TRBJ2-1 and V is TRBV4-1, with 12 nucleotides matching TRBD2. V shed 2 bases and J 2 bases; nucleotides not matched to a gene: 1. This CDR3 region has 16 residues. The germline gives CDR1 MGHRA, CDR2 YSYEKL. The CDR3 bases are TGCGCCAGCAGCCAACTAGCGGGAGGGCCCTACAATGAGCAGTTCTTC. Translating it yields CASSQLAGGPYNEQFF.

The chain has TRBV6-5 and TRBJ2-2; 8 positions agree with TRBD1. Trimming took 2 bases from V and 8 from J; bases not matched to a gene: 7. The CDR3 has 15 residues. From germline, CDR1 is MNHEY and CDR2 SVGAGI. This CDR3 reads CASSYLGQGEGELFF. The CDR3 nucleotides read TGTGCCAGCAGTTACCTTGGACAGGGTGAAGGGGAGCTGTTTTTT.

The CDR3 region has the DNA TGTGCCAGCAGCGGAGGACTAGCGGGAGGGCCAGGCTCCTACAATGAGCAGTTCTTC. Its protein product is CASSGGLAGGPGSYNEQFF. This chain links TRBV28 with TRBJ2-1; 15 bases are shared with TRBD2. The V and J ends lost 6 bases and 0 bases, in that order; junction bases with no gene match: 9. The CDR3 runs to 19 residues. The V gene's germline CDR1 is MDHEN and CDR2 SYDVKM.

In DNA, the CDR3 is TGTGCCAGTAGTATGCCAGGGGAAGCGGTCCCTGGGGGGGAGCTGTTTTTT. Translation gives CASSMPGEAVPGGELFF. The chain carries TRBV19 and TRBJ2-2; a possible D gene is TRBD1 (6 bases). The V gene lost 3 bases and the J gene lost 8 bases, with 22 bases spanning the gap. The CDR3 contains 17 residues. Germline CDR1 LNHDA, CDR2 SQIVND (reference sequence).

The genes are TRBV2 and TRBJ2-7; a weak D match, TRBD2 (5 bases). This CDR3 comprises 14 residues. With 6 bases removed from V and 2 bases from J, the gap between germline ends came to 14 bases. Germline V gives CDR1 SNHLY, CDR2 FYNNEI. The chain's CDR3 is CASREDVSAYEQYF. The CDR3 DNA reads TGTGCCAGCAGGGAGGACGTCTCCGCCTACGAGCAGTACTTC.

The chain is built from TRBV15 and TRBJ1-5; 7 bases map to TRBD1. There are 17 residues in the CDR3. After removal of 0 bases from V and 1 base from J, the junction contained 6 bases not matched to a gene. The V gene's germline CDR1 is LNHNV and CDR2 YYDKDF (reference sequence). The CDR3 region is CATSRDITGESNQPQHF. DNA of the CDR3: TGTGCCACCAGCAGAGATATAACAGGGGAAAGCAATCAGCCCCAGCATTTT.

The rearrangement links TRBV18 to TRBJ1-1, with D tentatively TRBD1 (5 bases). The CDR3 contains 15 residues. The germline gives CDR1 KGHSH, CDR2 LQKENI. Trimming left V 1 base short and J 1 base short, with 10 bases between. Here the CDR3 DNA reads TGTGCCAGCTCACCACGGGGCAGGGAGAACACTGAAGCTTTCTTT. Its protein product is CASSPRGRENTEAFF.

The genes are TRBV4-2 and TRBJ2-7; 9 bases agree with TRBD2. With V trimmed by 4 bases and J by 5 bases, 9 bases remained unmatched. The germline V gene has CDR1 LGHNA and CDR2 YNFKEQ. The CDR3 consists of 15 residues. As DNA, the CDR3 is TGTGCCAGCAGCCCTAAGCGGGAGGTGAGGGACGAGCAGTACTTC. This gives the protein CASSPKREVRDEQYF.